This passage covers 23 T cell receptor beta chains from one sample sequenced in a study of blood T cell repertoires in COVID-19 (TCRdb year 2020). Library preparation was by the immunoSEQ multiplex PCR assay. Imported from immuneACCESS, the table was reduced by TCRdb to in-frame sequences with V and J called. These copies leave out some clones; in studies compared against another copy, an unresolved V gene accounts for under half, and the cause of the remainder is not known. The table for this sample lists approximately 190,000 clones; roughly 80% of them were counted only once. The ten top clones hold approximately 6.9% of the sample. The sample consisted of peripheral blood. These receptors came from a man between 60 and 70 years old with acute or convalescent COVID-19.

This chain links TRBV6-5 with TRBJ2-7, with 10 positions matching TRBD2. The CDR3 covers 14 residues. V lost 2 bases, J lost 5 bases, and 3 bases stayed unmatched. Germline V lookup: CDR1 MNHEY, CDR2 SVGAGI. In nucleotides, the CDR3 is TGTGCCAGCAGTTACGGGCTAGCGGGGGACGAGCAGTACTTC. Its protein product is CASSYGLAGDEQYF.

The genes are TRBV6-5 and TRBJ1-1; D might be TRBD1 (5 bases). V dropped 4 bases and J dropped 1 base, with 7 bases sitting between them. The CDR3 runs 13 residues. Germline V gene data show CDR1 as MNHEY and CDR2 as SVGAGI. The CDR3 region has the DNA TGTGCCAGCAGTTGGGGCAGGAACACTGAAGCTTTCTTT. Translating it yields CASSWGRNTEAFF.

The J gene is TRBJ1-2, the V gene TRBV2; the D gene is possibly TRBD1 (6 bases). Germline CDR1 and CDR2: SNHLY and FYNNEI. V lost 5 bases, J lost 4 bases, and 14 bases lay in between. CDR3 length equals 14 residues. The CDR3 nucleotides are TGTGCCAGCAGTCCGAGGGACACCCGCTATGGCTACACCTTC. Protein sequence: CASSPRDTRYGYTF. Based on the CDR3 plus reference TRBV2 and TRBJ1-2, the full variable domain is EPEVTQTPSHQVTQMGQEVILRCVPISNHLYFYWYRQILGQKVEFLVSFYNNEISEKSEIFDDQFSVERPDGSNFTLKIRSTKLEDSAMYFCASSPRDTRYGYTFGSGTRLTVV.

The chain employs TRBV6-4 and TRBJ2-3, with 10 bases identical to TRBD2. With 4 bases clipped from V and 5 bases from J, the junction kept 6 bases outside the gene matches. The V gene's germline CDR1 is MRHNA and CDR2 SNTAGT. The CDR3 loop spans 15 amino acids. CDR3 in amino acids: CASSALAGAKDTQYF. The CDR3 coding sequence is TGTGCCAGCAGTGCGCTAGCGGGGGCCAAAGATACGCAGTATTTT.

The V gene is TRBV19, the J gene TRBJ1-2; TRBD1 might be the D (5 bases). V lost 0 bases to trimming and J lost 7 bases, with 12 bases between them. This CDR3 is built from 14 residues. Germline values: CDR1 LNHDA, CDR2 SQIVND (reference sequence). The CDR3 here is CASSIDRVRGGYTF. CDR3 in DNA: TGTGCCAGTAGTATAGACAGGGTGCGGGGTGGCTACACCTTC.

CDR3 sequence reads: CAWSRGVGSNQPQHF. The CDR3 DNA follows: TGTGCCTGGAGTAGGGGTGTTGGGAGCAATCAGCCCCAGCATTTT. The chain carries TRBV30 and TRBJ1-5, with D possibly TRBD1 on 5 matching bases. V lost 2 bases and J lost 1, with 12 bases in between. Per germline, CDR1 GTSNPN and CDR2 SVGIG (reference sequence). This CDR3 is 15 amino acids long.

This clone has more than one count but fewer than ten. J is TRBJ1-1 and V is TRBV3-1 (or the pseudogene TRBV3-2); TRBD1 agrees at 7 bases. V gave up 2 bases and J gave up 5 bases; unmatched junction bases: 5. Germline V CDR1 and CDR2: LGHDT, YNNKEL (reference sequence). The CDR3 totals 14 residues. CDR3 loop: CASSQPGQFTEAFF. The DNA of the CDR3 is TGTGCCAGCAGCCAACCGGGACAGTTTACTGAAGCTTTCTTT.

The V call is TRBV6-2 or TRBV6-3, the J call TRBJ1-2, with a tentative D call TRBD1 (5 bases). The germline gives CDR1 MNHEY, CDR2 SVGEGT. This CDR3 has 15 residues. Deletions cut 2 bases from V and 0 bases from J, with 10 bases between. Here the CDR3 reads CASSYGLQANYGYTF. The CDR3, as DNA: TGTGCCAGCAGTTACGGCTTACAGGCTAACTATGGCTACACCTTC.

The rearrangement links TRBV27 to TRBJ2-3; 8 bases map to TRBD2. The CDR3 sequence is 15 residues long. The germline V gene has CDR1 MNHEY and CDR2 SMNVEV (reference sequence). V shed 2 bases and J 5 bases; nucleotides not matched to a gene: 6. CDR3 residues: CASSLPGLEQDTQYF. The CDR3 bases are TGTGCCAGCAGTTTACCGGGACTAGAACAAGATACGCAGTATTTT.

The chain is built from TRBV5-5 and TRBJ1-5, with D hard to call. The germline V gene encodes CDR1 SGHKS and CDR2 YYEKEE (reference sequence). Trimming stripped 4 bases from V and 3 bases from J, with 11 bases between. The CDR3 consists of 14 residues. The CDR3 sequence is CASSPRGNNQPQHF. The CDR3 nucleotides read TGTGCCAGCAGCCCTAGAGGGAACAATCAGCCCCAGCATTTT.

The genes are TRBV3-1 (or the pseudogene TRBV3-2) and TRBJ1-1, with 7 nucleotides matching TRBD1. This CDR3 region has 14 residues. Germline V gives CDR1 LGHDT, CDR2 YNNKEL (reference sequence). V shed 1 base and J 4 bases; nucleotides not matched to a gene: 3. CDR3 residues: CASSQADRSTEAFF. CDR3 sequence (DNA): TGTGCCAGCAGCCAAGCGGACAGGTCCACTGAAGCTTTCTTT.

The sample holds a few counts of this clone. The chain combines TRBV11-3 with TRBJ1-1; D unresolved. CDR1 and CDR2 from the germline V gene are SGHNT and YENEEA. The V end lost 5 bases, the J end lost 4 bases, and 11 bases lay between the germline ends. The CDR3 length is 13 residues. The CDR3 nucleotides read TGTGCCAGCAGCCAAGTGGCGGGCACTGAAGCTTTCTTT. Its protein is CASSQVAGTEAFF.

The V call is TRBV6-1, the J call TRBJ2-1, with 11 bases identical to TRBD2. V was clipped by 1 base and J by 7 bases; unmatched bases: 6. The CDR3 extends over 16 amino acids. Germline V gene lookup returns CDR1 MNHNS and CDR2 SASEGT. CDR3 sequence reads: CASSEDELAGGNEQFF. The CDR3 nucleotides are TGTGCCAGCAGTGAAGATGAGCTAGCGGGGGGTAATGAGCAGTTCTTC.

The CDR3 DNA is TGTGCCAGCAGCTTAGGGATAGCGGGGCAGTTCTTC. Translation: CASSLGIAGQFF. This rearrangement joins TRBV7-9 to TRBJ2-1; 7 positions match TRBD2. The CDR3 is 12 amino acids. Germline CDR1 reads SEHNR; CDR2 reads FQNEAQ (reference sequence). Losses at the gene ends were 1 base for V and 12 bases for J; bases not matched to a gene: 3. Filled out from reference TRBV7-9 and TRBJ2-1, the complete variable domain reads DTGVSQNPRHKITKRGQNVTFRCDPISEHNRLYWYRQTLGQGPEFLTYFQNEAQLEKSRLLSDRFSAERPKGSFSTLEIQRTEQGDSAMYLCASSLGIAGQFFGPGTRLTVL.

This clone was counted once. CDR3 DNA: TGTGCCAGCAGCACCCGGACAGGGGATGGCGAGCAGTACTTC. Protein: CASSTRTGDGEQYF. The rearrangement uses TRBV5-4 and TRBJ2-7, with 9 positions matching TRBD1. CDR1 SGHNT and CDR2 YYREEE come from the germline V gene (reference sequence). V trimming: 4 bases; J trimming: 6 bases; junction bases outside the gene matches: 8. The CDR3 totals 14 residues. The variable domain in full, with the rest retrieved from reference TRBV5-4 and TRBJ2-7, is ETGVTQSPTHLIKTRGQQVTLRCSSQSGHNTVSWYQQALGQGPQFIFQYYREEENGRGNFPPRFSGLQFPNYSSELNVNALELDDSALYLCASSTRTGDGEQYFGPGTRLTVT.

This chain connects TRBV21-1 to TRBJ2-5; TRBD1, as called in the table, went unchecked against the DNA. TRBV21-1 is an annotated pseudogene. The CDR3 is made up of 15 amino acids. This CDR3 reads CASRKRTGGGETQYF. In DNA, the CDR3 is TGTGCCAGCAGGAAGAGGACAGGGGGCGGGGAGACCCAGTACTTC.

The chain is built from TRBV7-2 and TRBJ2-6; TRBD1 is a possible D gene (5 bases). Germline CDR1 and CDR2: SGHTA and FQGNSA. With 5 bases removed from V and 0 bases from J, the gap between germline ends came to 8 bases. The CDR3 loop spans 15 amino acids. The CDR3 here is CASSTDSSGANVLTF. CDR3 nucleotides: TGTGCCAGCAGCACAGACAGCTCTGGGGCCAACGTCCTGACTTTC.

This clone came up a few times. The chain couples TRBV18 to TRBJ2-1; 8 bases align to TRBD1. The CDR3 contains 15 residues. CDR1 KGHSH and CDR2 LQKENI come from the germline V gene. V trimming: 3 bases; J trimming: 5 bases; junction bases outside the gene matches: 6. The CDR3 region has the DNA TGTGCCAGCTCACCTGCTGGGACAGGAAACAATGAGCAGTTCTTC. The encoded protein is CASSPAGTGNNEQFF.

CDR3 region: CASSPEGLAAYNEQFF. CDR3 bases: TGTGCCAGCAGCCCGGAGGGACTAGCGGCTTACAATGAGCAGTTCTTC. The chain combines TRBV4-2 with TRBJ2-1; 11 bases agree with TRBD2. The germline CDR1 and CDR2 sequences are LGHNA and YNFKEQ. This CDR3 region has 16 residues. J lost 4 bases, V lost 4 bases, and 6 bases had no gene match.

This clone has just a few counts. The chain recombines TRBV4-3 with TRBJ1-1; D gene unclear. Deletions cut 1 base from V and 4 bases from J, with 16 bases between. The V gene's germline CDR1 is LGHNA and CDR2 YSLEER. This CDR3 spans 16 amino acids. The CDR3 coding sequence is TGCGCCAGCAGCCAAGCTTTTTCCCAGGTTCGCACTGAAGCTTTCTTT. It is translated as CASSQAFSQVRTEAFF.

The J gene is TRBJ1-5, the V gene TRBV23-1; D remains ambiguous. TRBV23-1 is an open reading frame, and its role is uncertain. This CDR3 has 13 amino acids. Trimming cost V 2 bases and J 4 bases, with 6 bases left between them. CDR3 nucleotides: TGCGCCAGCAGTCAAGGCGGGAATCAGCCCCAGCATTTT. This translates into CASSQGGNQPQHF.

There are a few counts of this clone. V and J are TRBV28 and TRBJ2-3; a weak D match, TRBD2 (6 bases). The CDR3 length is 14 residues. Trimming removed 6 bases from V and 4 bases from J, with 14 bases in between. Germline CDR1 and CDR2: MDHEN and SYDVKM. The CDR3 DNA reads TGTGCCAGCAGCCCATCGGGGGAAGCAGATACGCAGTATTTT. This gives the protein CASSPSGEADTQYF.

This clone has a count of ten or more. The rearrangement links TRBV3-1 (or the pseudogene TRBV3-2) to TRBJ2-1, with 9 nucleotides matching TRBD2. Germline lookup yields CDR1 LGHDT and CDR2 YNNKEL (reference sequence). The CDR3 consists of 17 residues. Trimming removed 4 bases from V and 9 bases from J; junction bases left unmatched: 16. CDR3 protein: CASSPPRVLAGYTEQFF. In DNA form, the CDR3 reads TGTGCCAGCAGCCCCCCAAGGGTTCTAGCGGGATATACTGAGCAGTTCTTC.